This T cell receptor beta chain was captured by sequencing in a study of blood T cells in healthy people across ages. Study-level information: Capturing about one barcoded beta molecule per two T cells was achieved by template switching.

Looked up from germline, CDR1 is SGHRS and CDR2 is YFSETQ. The CDR3 has 15 residues. This clonotype was found a few times. PCR was performed a second time for about 7 to 11 cycles using a sample-barcoded 5' primer and a J-beta primer mix. Per sample, CDR3-containing paired-end reads numbered at least 2.5 million. TCRdb used MiXCR to reprocess the 5' RACE reads, holding one entry per CDR3 protein. The sample lists about 1 million distinct CDR3 sequences; roughly a quarter were seen once. These data were also filed under a second study, of T cells of mothers and their children. That investigation notes: Mothers yielded over 10 million CDR3 reads, children about 3.1 million each. The authors identified no persistent microchimeric T cell clones.

V is TRBV5-1 and J is TRBJ2-5, with D possibly being TRBD1 (6 bases). The J call is doubtful: the DNA matches TRBJ2-7 better. The source of this sequence is a girl aged 2-9 years in good health. Sequenced material: blood. The chain's CDR3 is CASRYLQGTPYEQYF. The CDR3 bases are TGCGCCAGCAGATACCTACAGGGTACCCCTTACGAGCAGTACTTC.